The 28 T cell receptor beta chains in this list originate from one sample, sequenced in a study of CD4+ T cells in melanoma. Clones were read by immunoSEQ multiplex PCR, and TCRdb kept only the in-frame ones, dropping some. The data hold more than 8,000 clones, with less than 75% observed a single time. Sequencing was done on a sample of cells from a culture (not recorded whether cultured in vitro). All receptors come from a human donor with melanoma.

J is TRBJ2-1 and V is TRBV12-5; the D is unclear. Looked up from germline, CDR1 is LGHNT and CDR2 is FRNRAP. The CDR3 covers 15 residues. Deletions cut 3 bases from V and 10 bases from J, with 19 bases between. CDR3: CASGFALARFWEQFF. The CDR3 DNA sequence: TGTGCTAGTGGTTTCGCTTTAGCAAGGTTTTGGGAGCAGTTCTTC.

The chain employs TRBV11-2 and TRBJ2-7; the match to TRBD1 covers 7 bases. Losses at the gene ends were 4 bases for V and 0 bases for J; bases not matched to a gene: 6. CDR1 and CDR2 (germline): SGHAT, FQNNGV. The CDR3 is 15 amino acids. CDR3 nucleotides: TGTGCCAGCAGCTCCACAGGGGTTCCCTCCTACGAGCAGTACTTC. Translated, it gives CASSSTGVPSYEQYF.

The rearrangement uses TRBV7-9 and TRBJ2-7; 9 bases agree with TRBD2. J was trimmed by 0 bases and V by 4 bases; bases with no gene match: 13. Germline lookup yields CDR1 SEHNR and CDR2 FQNEAQ (reference sequence). The CDR3 extends over 18 amino acids. The CDR3 loop reads CASSSPRVVAGDSYEQYF. The CDR3 DNA sequence: TGTGCCAGCAGCTCCCCACGGGTGGTAGCGGGGGACTCCTACGAGCAGTACTTC.

This clone was seen more than once but under ten times. The junction departs from germline at one end; a sequencing error may be responsible. The chain uses TRBV10-2 and TRBJ2-2, with 7 positions matching TRBD1. This CDR3 is built from 13 residues. CDR1 and CDR2 (germline): WSHSY, SAAADI. CDR3 sequence (DNA): TGCGCCAGCGGCCCGGACAGGTCCTCTTTTAAGGATTTT. Its translation: CASGPDRSSFKDF.

This chain links TRBV12-2 with TRBJ1-4. TRBV12-2 is termed a pseudogene. The CDR3 covers 22 residues. In nucleotides, the CDR3 is TGTGCAAGTCGCTTAGCCCGGAAGAACAGATACGAGGTGGGCTCAACTAATGAAAAACTGTTTTTT. Amino acid sequence: CASRLARKNRYEVGSTNEKLFF.

The gene calls are TRBV5-1 and TRBJ2-3; 7 bases align to TRBD1. V lost 0 bases, J lost 0 bases, and 4 bases stayed unmatched. This CDR3 comprises 16 residues. Looked up from germline, CDR1 is SGHRS and CDR2 is YFSETQ. CDR3 amino acids: CASSLATGVSTDTQYF. DNA of the CDR3: TGCGCCAGCAGCTTGGCAACAGGGGTTAGCACAGATACGCAGTATTTT.

This chain connects TRBV9 to TRBJ2-1, with 9 bases matching TRBD2. The CDR3 has 15 residues. From germline, CDR1 is SGDLS and CDR2 YYNGEE. Unmatched junction bases numbered 5, after V lost 3 bases and J lost 4 bases. The CDR3 nucleotides read TGTGCCAGCAGCGGGCCTAGCGGGGCTTACAATGAGCAGTTCTTC. Translating gives CASSGPSGAYNEQFF.

This chain connects TRBV18 to TRBJ2-1; 8 bases are a match to TRBD2. Germline V gene sequence: CDR1 KGHSH, CDR2 LQKENI. The junction had 8 bases not matched to a gene; V was cut back by 3 bases and J by 7 bases. CDR3 size: 15 residues. The CDR3 coding sequence is TGTGCCAGCTCACCGAACGGGGGGGCTCTGAATGAGCAGTTCTTC. Residues: CASSPNGGALNEQFF.

The rearrangement uses TRBV29-1 and TRBJ1-3, with D perhaps TRBD1 (5 bases). Germline V lookup: CDR1 SQVTM, CDR2 ANQGSEA. V lost 4 bases and J 2 bases, leaving 9 bases between the germline ends. The CDR3 extends over 13 amino acids. Written as DNA, the CDR3 is TGCAGCGTTGGGGCGGGGGCTGGAAACACCATATATTTT. Translation: CSVGAGAGNTIYF.

This rearrangement joins TRBV18 to TRBJ1-4; 10 positions agree with TRBD1. The germline V gene encodes CDR1 KGHSH and CDR2 LQKENI. V dropped 0 bases and J dropped 4; count of bases not matched to a gene: 2. This CDR3 is built from 16 residues. The CDR3 sequence: CASSPPGQGINEKLFF. In DNA form, the CDR3 reads TGTGCCAGCTCACCACCGGGACAGGGGATTAATGAAAAACTGTTTTTT.

The chain recombines TRBV9 with TRBJ2-1; TRBD2 might be the D (6 bases). The CDR3 loop spans 15 amino acids. Per germline, CDR1 SGDLS and CDR2 YYNGEE. Deletions cut 2 bases from V and 2 bases from J, with 11 bases between. The CDR3 protein is CASSVSGNPYNEQFF. In DNA form, the CDR3 reads TGTGCCAGCAGCGTTAGCGGAAATCCCTACAATGAGCAGTTCTTC.

The chain employs TRBV11-2 and TRBJ1-2; D is unclear. The germline V gene has CDR1 SGHAT and CDR2 FQNNGV. V lost 0 bases, J lost 8 bases, and 7 bases lay in between. The CDR3 spans 12 residues. CDR3 nucleotide sequence: TGTGCCAGCAGCTTAGATCTCTTGGGCTACACCTTC. This sequence encodes CASSLDLLGYTF.

This clone was seen more than once but under ten times. This rearrangement joins TRBV5-1 to TRBJ2-7; D tentatively reads TRBD1 or TRBD2 (6 bases each). The V end lost 4 bases, the J end lost 5 bases, and 13 bases lay between the germline ends. The germline gives CDR1 SGHRS, CDR2 YFSETQ. This CDR3 comprises 13 residues. CDR3 in amino acids: CASSPPGADEQYF. Here the CDR3 DNA reads TGCGCCAGCAGCCCCCCGGGGGCTGACGAGCAGTACTTC.

This clone occurred once. The CDR3 loop reads CASGHDWPGETQYF. The CDR3 DNA sequence: TGTGCTAGTGGTCACGATTGGCCGGGGGAGACCCAGTACTTC. The chain uses TRBV12-5 and TRBJ2-5, with a possible D match to TRBD2 (5 bases). Trimming removed 5 bases from V and 5 bases from J, with 15 bases in between. The CDR3 has 14 amino acids. Germline values: CDR1 LGHNT, CDR2 FRNRAP. Full variable domain (outside the CDR3, taken from reference TRBV12-5 and TRBJ2-5): DARVTQTPRHKVTEMGQEVTMRCQPILGHNTVFWYRQTMMQGLELLAYFRNRAPLDDSGMPKDRFSAEMPDATLATLKIQPSEPRDSAVYFCASGHDWPGETQYFGPGTRLLVL.

This clone was observed once. The rearrangement joins TRBV30 to TRBJ2-7; TRBD1 aligns across 8 bases. In germline, CDR1 is GTSNPN, CDR2 SVGIG (reference sequence). Germline trimming cut 8 bases from V and 4 bases from J; bases unmatched to any gene: 10. This CDR3 has 13 residues. The CDR3 DNA reads TGTGCCCGCCATGGCAGGGGGCAGTACGAGCAGTACTTC. Translating gives CARHGRGQYEQYF. The variable domain in full, completed from reference TRBV30 and TRBJ2-7, reads SQTIHQWPATLVQPVGSPLSLECTVEGTSNPNLYWYRQAAGRGLQLLFYSVGIGQISSEVPQNLSASRPQDRQFILSSKKLLLSDSGFYLCARHGRGQYEQYFGPGTRLTVT.

The rearrangement uses TRBV19 and TRBJ1-5; TRBD1 is a possible D gene (6 bases). This CDR3 comprises 15 residues. Germline CDR1 reads LNHDA; CDR2 reads SQIVND (reference sequence). V lost 9 bases and J lost 5, with 20 bases in between. CDR3 DNA sequence: TGTGCCAGCCATCGACGGGGGCAGGGTTATCAGCCCCAGCATTTT. Protein sequence: CASHRRGQGYQPQHF.

The chain combines TRBV12-3 or TRBV12-4 with TRBJ2-5; 10 bases align to TRBD2. This CDR3 comprises 13 residues. V shed 8 bases and J 5 bases; nucleotides not matched to a gene: 5. CDR3 in DNA: TGTGCCAGCTCAAGCGGGGGGGAGGAGACCCAGTACTTC. Its translation: CASSSGGEETQYF.

V usage is TRBV4-1 and J usage is TRBJ2-7, with 9 positions matching TRBD1. This CDR3 spans 16 amino acids. The J segment lost 1 base and the V segment lost 4 bases, leaving 8 bases of the junction unmatched. Germline V gene sequence: CDR1 MGHRA, CDR2 YSYEKL. DNA of the CDR3: TGCGCCAGCAGCCTCCCTCGGACAGGGGAGTCCTACGAGCAGTACTTC. It specifies CASSLPRTGESYEQYF.

The chain links TRBV5-1 to TRBJ2-2; D call uncertain. The V and J ends lost 2 bases and 5 bases respectively, with 7 bases between them. Germline CDR1 SGHRS, CDR2 YFSETQ. The CDR3 has 13 residues. The CDR3 DNA is TGCGCCAGCAGCTTTAAGGTGACCGGGGAGCTGTTTTTT. This codes for CASSFKVTGELFF. The full variable domain, with the rest looked up from reference TRBV5-1 and TRBJ2-2, is KAGVTQTPRYLIKTRGQQVTLSCSPISGHRSVSWYQQTPGQGLQFLFEYFSETQRNKGNFPGRFSGRQFSNSRSEMNVSTLELGDSALYLCASSFKVTGELFFGEGSRLTVL.

This clone was observed a few times. The chain joins TRBV18 to TRBJ2-7; D perhaps matches TRBD1 (6 bases). Trimming shortened V by 6 bases and J by 3 bases, and 18 bases separated the two germline ends. Germline V gene data show CDR1 as KGHSH and CDR2 as LQKENI. The CDR3 has 15 residues. The CDR3 region has the DNA TGTGCCAGCTCCCTGGTAGGACAGTCGAACTACGAGCAGTACTTC. Amino acids: CASSLVGQSNYEQYF. The full variable domain, in which reference TRBV18 and TRBJ2-7 provide the parts outside the CDR3, is NAGVMQNPRHLVRRRGQEARLRCSPMKGHSHVYWYRQLPEEGLKFMVYLQKENIIDESGMPKERFSAEFPKEGPSILRIQQVVRGDSAAYFCASSLVGQSNYEQYFGPGTRLTVT.

There are a few counts of this clone. The J gene is TRBJ2-7, the V gene TRBV7-3, with 11 bases fitting TRBD2. Losses at the gene ends were 5 bases for V and 3 bases for J; bases not matched to a gene: 9. The CDR3 loop spans 16 amino acids. Germline V gives CDR1 SGHTA, CDR2 FQGTGA. As DNA, the CDR3 is TGTGCCAGCAGCGTCAGTAGCGGGGGGGATAACTACGAGCAGTACTTC. Its protein product is CASSVSSGGDNYEQYF.

This clone was recorded once. The genes are TRBV19 and TRBJ1-5; D is perhaps TRBD1 (6 bases). The CDR3 has 16 amino acids. Between the trimmed V and J ends, which lost 2 bases and 5 bases, there was a span of 16 bases. CDR1 and CDR2 from the germline V gene are LNHDA and SQIVND (reference sequence). For the CDR3, the DNA is TGTGCCAGTAGTATACAGACAGGAGATTGGTATCAGCCCCAGCATTTT. The encoded protein is CASSIQTGDWYQPQHF.

The chain is built from TRBV11-1 and TRBJ2-7; D perhaps matches TRBD2 (5 bases). The CDR3 is 14 residues long. Germline CDR1 reads SGHAT; CDR2 reads FQDESV (reference sequence). Trimming removed 5 bases at V and 4 bases at J, with 15 bases between. This CDR3 is CASSAKGVRYEQYF. The DNA of the CDR3 is TGTGCCAGCAGCGCCAAGGGAGTCCGGTACGAGCAGTACTTC.

V is TRBV5-5 and J is TRBJ1-1; D gene uncertain. The V end was cut by 4 bases, the J end by 0 bases, with 13 bases between. The CDR3 totals 15 residues. The germline V gene encodes CDR1 SGHKS and CDR2 YYEKEE (reference sequence). For the CDR3, the DNA is TGTGCCAGCAGCGGGGTGGTAGGGTTGAACACTGAAGCTTTCTTT. Its translation is CASSGVVGLNTEAFF.

Note on this clone: Other DNA variants within this sample encode the same CDR3. The chain carries TRBV5-1 and TRBJ1-2, with a tentative D call TRBD1 (6 bases). The V gene's germline CDR1 is SGHRS and CDR2 YFSETQ. The CDR3 consists of 14 residues. With 1 base removed from V and 7 bases from J, the gap between germline ends came to 14 bases. The CDR3 DNA reads TGCGCCAGCAGCTTGAGTACAGGGAGTGGTGGCTACACCTTC. The encoded protein is CASSLSTGSGGYTF.

This chain uses TRBV27 with TRBJ2-7; 10 bases match TRBD2. CDR3 length: 17 amino acids. With V trimmed by 5 bases and J by 3 bases, 13 bases remained unmatched. The germline gives CDR1 MNHEY, CDR2 SMNVEV (reference sequence). CDR3 loop: CASSVTPTSGAFYEQYF. The CDR3 DNA sequence: TGTGCCAGCAGTGTAACCCCTACTAGCGGGGCTTTCTACGAGCAGTACTTC.

In its sample, this clone ranks as large. The chain links TRBV27 to TRBJ2-2; the D gene is possibly TRBD1 (6 bases). The CDR3 has 16 amino acids. CDR1 and CDR2 (germline): MNHEY, SMNVEV (reference sequence). The V and J ends lost 4 bases and 1 base respectively, with 13 bases between them. The CDR3 DNA follows: TGTGCCAGCAGTTCGAGCGGACAGTTGAACACCGGGGAGCTGTTTTTT. It is translated as CASSSSGQLNTGELFF.

The chain uses TRBV30 and TRBJ1-6; D not resolved. The germline V gene encodes CDR1 GTSNPN and CDR2 SVGIG (reference sequence). V lost 0 bases and J 0 bases, leaving 9 bases between the germline ends. This CDR3 has 16 amino acids. Here the CDR3 DNA reads TGTGCCTGGAGTGTACCGGGGTTCTCCTATAATTCACCCCTCCACTTT. Its translation is CAWSVPGFSYNSPLHF. The variable domain in full, completed from reference TRBV30 and TRBJ1-6, reads SQTIHQWPATLVQPVGSPLSLECTVEGTSNPNLYWYRQAAGRGLQLLFYSVGIGQISSEVPQNLSASRPQDRQFILSSKKLLLSDSGFYLCAWSVPGFSYNSPLHFGNGTRLTVT.